Shown below are 26 T cell receptor beta chains from a single sample sequenced in a study of shared clonotypes between healthy human individuals. The naive CD8 subset, CD45RO-negative cells positively selected for CCR7, excluded terminally differentiated effector memory CD45RA+ cells. Only in-frame clones appear in the TCRdb table, and some are missing; sequencing was by immunoSEQ multiplex PCR. The sample holds about 580,000 clones, roughly 98% seen once. Sequenced sample: naive CD8+ T cells sorted from blood. The receptor set was obtained from a man aged 25 to 40 in good health.

The chain employs TRBV27 and TRBJ2-2, with 7 bases aligning to TRBD2. The CDR3 consists of 16 residues. The V gene's germline CDR1 is MNHEY and CDR2 SMNVEV (reference sequence). V was clipped by 1 base and J by 4 bases; unmatched bases: 6. This chain's CDR3 is CASSLFWEGPTGELFF. The DNA for the CDR3 is TGTGCCAGCAGTTTATTTTGGGAGGGCCCCACCGGGGAGCTGTTTTTT.

The chain joins TRBV7-9 to TRBJ2-4; a weak D match, TRBD2 (6 bases). The CDR3 has 16 residues. Germline V gene sequence: CDR1 SEHNR, CDR2 FQNEAQ (reference sequence). V was pared by 4 bases and J by 1 base, with 14 bases between. This CDR3 is CASSSGTPSAKNIQYF. The CDR3 nucleotides are TGTGCCAGCAGCTCCGGGACTCCCTCCGCCAAAAACATTCAGTACTTC.

This rearrangement joins TRBV5-4 to TRBJ1-1; 8 bases line up with TRBD1. After removal of 0 bases from V and 10 bases from J, the junction contained 11 bases not matched to a gene. The CDR3 runs 15 residues. Per the germline V gene, CDR1 is SGHNT and CDR2 is YYREEE (reference sequence). The CDR3: CASSLALPGGRRAFF. The CDR3, as DNA: TGTGCCAGCAGCTTGGCTTTGCCAGGGGGCCGGAGAGCTTTCTTT.

The V gene is TRBV27, the J gene TRBJ1-1; D uncertain. The CDR3 sequence is 12 residues long. Deletions cut 5 bases from V and 4 bases from J, with 8 bases between. Looked up from germline, CDR1 is MNHEY and CDR2 is SMNVEV (reference sequence). CDR3 sequence: CASSRWGTEAFF. The DNA for the CDR3 is TGTGCCAGCAGTCGGTGGGGCACTGAAGCTTTCTTT.

The chain recombines TRBV27 with TRBJ1-4; 9 positions match TRBD1. From germline, CDR1 is MNHEY and CDR2 SMNVEV (reference sequence). The CDR3 runs 15 residues. Unmatched junction bases numbered 7, after V lost 4 bases and J lost 7 bases. The CDR3 DNA follows: TGTGCCAGCAGTTCAGACAGGGGGTGGGGTGAAAAACTGTTTTTT. This translates into CASSSDRGWGEKLFF.

The chain employs TRBV28 and TRBJ1-5, with D unclear. The CDR3 runs 16 residues. V was trimmed by 5 bases and J by 8 bases, leaving 22 bases between them. The germline V gene has CDR1 MDHEN and CDR2 SYDVKM. CDR3 protein: CASSPPPSGPGEPQHF. The CDR3 DNA is TGTGCCAGCAGTCCTCCCCCATCAGGACCCGGGGAGCCCCAGCATTTT.

The V call is TRBV5-1, the J call TRBJ1-5, with D hard to call. The CDR3 covers 14 residues. The germline V and J ends were trimmed by 0 bases and 6 bases, with 10 bases remaining between them. Germline V CDR1 and CDR2: SGHRS, YFSETQ. CDR3 residues: CASSLGDSSQPQHF. The CDR3 region has the DNA TGCGCCAGCAGCTTGGGGGATTCTAGTCAGCCCCAGCATTTT.

This chain uses TRBV29-1 with TRBJ2-7; D remains unclear. This CDR3 has 15 residues. Trimming left V 2 bases short and J 3 bases short, with 17 bases between. CDR1 is SQVTM and CDR2 is ANQGSEA in the germline V gene. CDR3 in amino acids: CSVEILRRSNYEQYF. The CDR3 region has the DNA TGCAGCGTTGAAATTCTGAGAAGGTCAAACTACGAGCAGTACTTC.

The chain uses TRBV2 and TRBJ2-7; weak D call: TRBD1 (6 bases). The V end was cut by 10 bases, the J end by 0 bases, with 19 bases between. The CDR3 loop spans 15 amino acids. Germline CDR1 is SNHLY and CDR2 is FYNNEI. CDR3 protein: CATKRAPGASYEQYF. CDR3 DNA: TGTGCCACCAAACGCGCCCCAGGGGCCTCCTACGAGCAGTACTTC.

The chain links TRBV5-1 to TRBJ1-5; no definite D call. The V end lost 0 bases, the J end lost 3 bases, and 7 bases lay between the germline ends. CDR3 length equals 14 residues. Germline V lookup: CDR1 SGHRS, CDR2 YFSETQ. CDR3: CASSLEGHNQPQHF. The CDR3 nucleotides read TGCGCCAGCAGCTTGGAGGGCCACAATCAGCCCCAGCATTTT.

This clone was detected once. Within the sample, other DNA sequences also encode this same CDR3. This chain links TRBV4-1 with TRBJ2-5, with 8 positions matching TRBD2. This CDR3 comprises 14 residues. The germline V gene encodes CDR1 MGHRA and CDR2 YSYEKL. V lost 3 bases to trimming and J lost 1 base; unmatched junction nucleotides: 1. The CDR3 loop reads CASSQLAGQETQYF. CDR3 DNA sequence: TGCGCCAGCAGCCAGCTAGCGGGCCAAGAGACCCAGTACTTC.

The chain joins TRBV29-1 to TRBJ2-3; perhaps TRBD2 as D (6 bases). The CDR3 runs 14 residues. The germline V and J ends were trimmed by 6 bases and 3 bases, with 16 bases remaining between them. Germline-derived CDR1 and CDR2 are SQVTM and ANQGSEA. The CDR3 loop reads CSVLLGGRTDTQYF. CDR3 in DNA: TGCAGCGTCCTCTTGGGGGGTCGGACAGATACGCAGTATTTT.

This clone was seen a single time. This chain links TRBV7-9 with TRBJ2-7; 8 positions agree with TRBD1. The CDR3 totals 14 residues. Trimming cost V 5 bases and J 2 bases; bases outside gene matches: 5. The germline V gene has CDR1 SEHNR and CDR2 FQNEAQ (reference sequence). The CDR3, as DNA: TGTGCCAGCAGCCGCGGACAGGGACCCTACGAGCAGTACTTC. It translates to CASSRGQGPYEQYF.

The rearrangement links TRBV10-2 to TRBJ1-1, with D maybe TRBD1 (6 bases). The CDR3 runs to 15 residues. The germline V gene encodes CDR1 WSHSY and CDR2 SAAADI. Deletions cut 4 bases from V and 4 bases from J, with 16 bases between. CDR3 in amino acids: CASSGLGGAGTEAFF. In DNA form, the CDR3 reads TGCGCCAGCAGTGGTCTGGGGGGGGCTGGCACTGAAGCTTTCTTT.

This clone was observed a handful of times. The chain joins TRBV18 to TRBJ2-7; TRBD2 might be the D (5 bases). V lost 2 bases, J lost 2 bases, and 7 bases lay in between. The CDR3 loop spans 13 amino acids. Germline V lookup: CDR1 KGHSH, CDR2 LQKENI. Written as DNA, the CDR3 is TGTGCCAGCTCACCATGGGAGACCTACGAGCAGTACTTC. Translation: CASSPWETYEQYF.

The chain combines TRBV27 with TRBJ2-1, with 8 nucleotides matching TRBD2. The V and J ends lost 5 bases and 4 bases, in that order; junction bases with no gene match: 4. Germline CDR1 MNHEY, CDR2 SMNVEV (reference sequence). CDR3 length: 14 amino acids. The chain's CDR3 is CASSPGLDYNEQFF. The CDR3, as DNA: TGTGCCAGCAGTCCGGGACTAGATTACAATGAGCAGTTCTTC.

J is TRBJ2-6 and V is TRBV8-2. TRBV8-2 is described as a pseudogene. The CDR3 consists of 15 residues. CDR3 in amino acids: CGRTITQSRANVLTF. The CDR3 DNA is TGTGGCAGGACGATAACACAAAGTCGGGCCAACGTCCTGACTTTC.

The chain combines TRBV14 with TRBJ1-2; no clear D. Germline lookup yields CDR1 SGHDN and CDR2 FVKESK. The CDR3 length is 13 residues. The ends were cut back, 0 bases at V and 6 bases at J, with 8 bases in the middle. Here the CDR3 reads CASSQDRTDGYTF. Written as DNA, the CDR3 is TGTGCCAGCAGCCAAGATAGGACGGATGGCTACACCTTC.

The CDR3 is CASGLAALAEQYF. For the CDR3, the DNA is TGTGCCAGCGGACTAGCGGCCCTGGCCGAGCAGTACTTC. The chain has TRBV7-9 and TRBJ2-7, with 10 bases lining up with TRBD2. With 8 bases clipped from V and 6 bases from J, the junction kept 7 bases outside the gene matches. Germline loops: CDR1 SEHNR, CDR2 FQNEAQ (reference sequence). The CDR3 sequence is 13 residues long.

The J gene is TRBJ2-1, the V gene TRBV4-2; the match to TRBD2 covers 12 bases. Per the germline V gene, CDR1 is LGHNA and CDR2 is YNFKEQ. The CDR3 sequence is 17 residues long. With 0 bases clipped from V and 6 bases from J, the junction kept 6 bases outside the gene matches. Here the CDR3 reads CASSQDSSGRGSNEQFF. Written as DNA, the CDR3 is TGTGCCAGCAGCCAAGACTCTAGCGGGAGGGGTTCCAATGAGCAGTTCTTC.

The CDR3 here is CASSLKLGLAGYEQYF. The CDR3 DNA reads as TGCGCCAGCAGCTTGAAACTGGGACTAGCGGGATACGAGCAGTACTTC. The rearrangement uses TRBV5-1 and TRBJ2-7, with 13 nucleotides matching TRBD2. The V gene end was trimmed by 1 base and the J gene end by 4 bases; junction bases not matched to a gene: 5. This CDR3 region has 16 residues. From germline, CDR1 is SGHRS and CDR2 YFSETQ.

The J gene is TRBJ1-4, the V gene TRBV7-9; tentatively, D is TRBD1 (6 bases). The V gene's germline CDR1 is SEHNR and CDR2 FQNEAQ (reference sequence). CDR3 length equals 16 residues. V was pared by 4 bases and J by 6 bases, with 18 bases between. This CDR3 is CASSSTTTGLHEKLFF. CDR3 nucleotides: TGTGCCAGCAGCTCAACAACAACAGGGTTACATGAAAAACTGTTTTTT.

The chain links TRBV5-8 to TRBJ2-7; the D gene is possibly TRBD2 (6 bases). The V end was cut by 6 bases, the J end by 9 bases, with 22 bases between. Germline V gives CDR1 SGHTS, CDR2 YDEGEE. The CDR3 is made up of 14 amino acids. The chain's CDR3 is CASTRRAAFGGQYF. For the CDR3, the DNA is TGTGCCAGCACCCGGCGGGCGGCCTTCGGGGGGCAGTACTTC.

The V gene is TRBV10-3, the J gene TRBJ2-7; 10 positions agree with TRBD1. Germline values: CDR1 ENHRY, CDR2 SYGVKD. CDR3 length: 15 residues. J gave up 2 bases and V 0 bases, and 1 base lay outside the gene matches. The DNA of the CDR3 is TGTGCCATCAGTGAGTCCGGGACAGGGGCCTACGAGCAGTACTTC. This encodes CAISESGTGAYEQYF.

The rearrangement uses TRBV19 and TRBJ2-7; D tentatively fits TRBD1 or TRBD2 (5 bases each). The germline CDR1 and CDR2 sequences are LNHDA and SQIVND (reference sequence). Trimming left V 3 bases short and J 6 bases short, with 9 bases between. The CDR3 sequence is 12 residues long. Here the CDR3 reads CASSIPGGEQYF. The CDR3 nucleotides read TGTGCCAGTAGTATTCCTGGGGGCGAGCAGTACTTC.

The chain uses TRBV27 and TRBJ1-2; D may be TRBD1 (6 bases). The ends were cut back, 6 bases at V and 7 bases at J, with 21 bases in the middle. Germline-derived CDR1 and CDR2 are MNHEY and SMNVEV (reference sequence). The CDR3 consists of 15 residues. The CDR3 DNA reads as TGTGCCAGCAGCTCGATCTCAGGGGTTGGGGGTGGCTACACCTTC. This encodes CASSSISGVGGGYTF.